Sequencing of this T cell receptor beta chain was carried out in a study of post-analysis software for immune sequencing data. The study, taken as a whole, reports: Normalized Chao1 diversity was significantly reduced in patients versus controls. Batch-matched samples strongly co-clustered by F measure. Patients had higher frequencies than controls of roughly five TRBV segments, including TRBV5-6, TRBV5-1 and TRBV20-1.

Germline V gives CDR1 SQVTM, CDR2 ANQGSEA. The CDR3 length is 14 residues. This clonotype has only a few counts. The antigen remains unidentified. At one end the junction does not follow the germline gene, possibly because of a read error. Tagging with unique molecular identifiers was a feature of the TCR beta cDNA libraries. MiXCR, run by TCRdb on the PCR reads, gives a single entry per CDR3 protein. The sample lists some 450,000 distinct CDR3 sequences, under 55% seen once, with 9% to 13% in the top ten. Sequenced sample: blood. The gene calls are TRBV29-1 and TRBJ2-1; tentative D call: TRBD1 (5 bases). The TCR was taken from a girl aged 10-17 years with multiple sclerosis. CDR3 sequence: CSFETATRSNEQFF. In nucleotides, the CDR3 is TGCAGCTTTGAGACAGCCACGAGGTCCAATGAGCAGTTCTTC.